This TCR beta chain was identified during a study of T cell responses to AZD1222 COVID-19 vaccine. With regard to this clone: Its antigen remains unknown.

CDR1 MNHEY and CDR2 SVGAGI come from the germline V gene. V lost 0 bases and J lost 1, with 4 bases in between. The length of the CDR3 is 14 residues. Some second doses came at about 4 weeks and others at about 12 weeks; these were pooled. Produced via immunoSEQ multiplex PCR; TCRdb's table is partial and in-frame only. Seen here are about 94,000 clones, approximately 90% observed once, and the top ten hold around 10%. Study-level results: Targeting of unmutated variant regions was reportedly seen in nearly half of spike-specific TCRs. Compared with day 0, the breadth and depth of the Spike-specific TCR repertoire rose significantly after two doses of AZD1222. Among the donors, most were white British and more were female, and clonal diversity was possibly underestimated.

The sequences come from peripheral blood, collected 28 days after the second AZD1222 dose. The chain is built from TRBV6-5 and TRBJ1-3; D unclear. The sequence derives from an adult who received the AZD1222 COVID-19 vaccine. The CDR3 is CASSYSGSGNTIYF. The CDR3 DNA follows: TGTGCCAGCAGTTACTCAGGGTCTGGAAACACCATATATTTT.